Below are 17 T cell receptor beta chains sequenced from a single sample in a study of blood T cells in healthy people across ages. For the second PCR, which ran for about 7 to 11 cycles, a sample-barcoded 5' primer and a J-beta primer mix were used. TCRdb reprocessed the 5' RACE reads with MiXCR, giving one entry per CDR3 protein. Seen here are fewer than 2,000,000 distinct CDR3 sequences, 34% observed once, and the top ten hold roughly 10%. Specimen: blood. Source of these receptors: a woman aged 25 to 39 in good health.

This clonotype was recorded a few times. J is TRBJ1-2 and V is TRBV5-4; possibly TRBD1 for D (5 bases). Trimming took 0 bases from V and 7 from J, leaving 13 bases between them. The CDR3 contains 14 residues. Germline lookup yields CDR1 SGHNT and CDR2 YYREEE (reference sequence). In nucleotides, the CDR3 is TGTGCCAGCAGCTTGGAGGGGACGGGGGTTGGCTACACCTTC. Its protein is CASSLEGTGVGYTF.

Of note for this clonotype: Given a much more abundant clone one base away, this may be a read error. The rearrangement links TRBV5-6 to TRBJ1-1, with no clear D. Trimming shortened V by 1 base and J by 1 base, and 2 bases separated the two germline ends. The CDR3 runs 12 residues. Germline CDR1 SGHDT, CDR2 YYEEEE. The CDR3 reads CASSLWNTEAFF. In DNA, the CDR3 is TGTGCCAGCAGCTTGTGGAACACTGAAGCTTTCTTT.

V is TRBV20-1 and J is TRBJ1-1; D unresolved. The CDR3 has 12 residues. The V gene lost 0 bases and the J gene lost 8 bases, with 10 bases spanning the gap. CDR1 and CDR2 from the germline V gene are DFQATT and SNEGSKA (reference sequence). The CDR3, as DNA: TGCAGTGCTAGAGATCCCAAACTGGAAGCTTTCTTT. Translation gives CSARDPKLEAFF.

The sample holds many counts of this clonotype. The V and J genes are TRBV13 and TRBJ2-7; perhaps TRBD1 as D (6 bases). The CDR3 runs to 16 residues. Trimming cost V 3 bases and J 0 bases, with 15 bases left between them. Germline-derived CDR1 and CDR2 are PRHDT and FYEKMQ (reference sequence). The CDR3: CASSLAQGPLSYEQYF. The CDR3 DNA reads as TGTGCCAGCAGCTTGGCACAGGGCCCCCTCTCCTACGAGCAGTACTTC. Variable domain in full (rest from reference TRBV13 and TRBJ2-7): AAGVIQSPRHLIKEKRETATLKCYPIPRHDTVYWYQQGPGQDPQFLISFYEKMQSDKGSIPDRFSAQQFSDYHSELNMSSLELGDSALYFCASSLAQGPLSYEQYFGPGTRLTVT.

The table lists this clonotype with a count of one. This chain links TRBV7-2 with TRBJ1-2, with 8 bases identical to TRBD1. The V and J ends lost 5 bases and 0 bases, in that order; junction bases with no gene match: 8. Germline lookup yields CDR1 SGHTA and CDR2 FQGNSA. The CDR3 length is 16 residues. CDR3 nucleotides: TGTGCCAGCAGCACCACGGGACAGGAAACTAACTATGGCTACACCTTC. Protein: CASSTTGQETNYGYTF.

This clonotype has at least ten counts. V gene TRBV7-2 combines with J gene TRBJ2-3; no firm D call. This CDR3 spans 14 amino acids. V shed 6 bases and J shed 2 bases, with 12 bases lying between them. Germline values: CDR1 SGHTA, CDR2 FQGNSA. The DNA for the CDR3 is TGTGCCAGCAGGACGCAGTTGACCACAGATACGCAGTATTTT. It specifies CASRTQLTTDTQYF.

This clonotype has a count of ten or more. CDR3 amino acids: CASGTSGSTDTQYF. The CDR3 DNA reads TGTGCTAGCGGGACTAGCGGGAGCACAGATACGCAGTATTTT. J is TRBJ2-3 and V is TRBV12-5; 12 bases are a match to TRBD2. The CDR3 has 14 amino acids. Germline CDR1 is LGHNT and CDR2 is FRNRAP. The trim removed 9 bases at V and 0 bases at J, leaving 1 base unmatched. The variable domain in full, with the rest retrieved from reference TRBV12-5 and TRBJ2-3, is DARVTQTPRHKVTEMGQEVTMRCQPILGHNTVFWYRQTMMQGLELLAYFRNRAPLDDSGMPKDRFSAEMPDATLATLKIQPSEPRDSAVYFCASGTSGSTDTQYFGPGTRLTVL.

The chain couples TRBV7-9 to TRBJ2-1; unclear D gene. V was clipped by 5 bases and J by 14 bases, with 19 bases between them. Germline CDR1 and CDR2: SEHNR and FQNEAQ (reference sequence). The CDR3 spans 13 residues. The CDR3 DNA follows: TGTGCCAGCAGCCCAGATGGTGGCTCAGCTGAGTTCTTC. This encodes CASSPDGGSAEFF.

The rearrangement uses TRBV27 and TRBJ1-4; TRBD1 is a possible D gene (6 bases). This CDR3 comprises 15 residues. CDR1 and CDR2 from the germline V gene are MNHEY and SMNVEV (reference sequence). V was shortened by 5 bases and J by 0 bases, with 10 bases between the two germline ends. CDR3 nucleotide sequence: TGTGCCAGCAGTAGGACAGCTGCAACTAATGAAAAACTGTTTTTT. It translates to CASSRTAATNEKLFF.

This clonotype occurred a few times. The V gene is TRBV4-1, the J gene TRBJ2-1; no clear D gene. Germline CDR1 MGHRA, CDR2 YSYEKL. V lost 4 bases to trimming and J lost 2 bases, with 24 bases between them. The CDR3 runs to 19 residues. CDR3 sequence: CASSRRTTAGETTYNEQFF. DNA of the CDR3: TGCGCCAGCAGCCGGCGGACGACTGCCGGCGAGACGACCTACAATGAGCAGTTCTTC.

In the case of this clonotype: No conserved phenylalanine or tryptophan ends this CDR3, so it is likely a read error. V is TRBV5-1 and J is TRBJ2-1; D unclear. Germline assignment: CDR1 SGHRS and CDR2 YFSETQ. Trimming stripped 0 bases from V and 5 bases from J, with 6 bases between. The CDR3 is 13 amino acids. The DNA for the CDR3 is TGCGCCAGCAGCTTGGGGTTTGACAATGAGCAGTTCTGC. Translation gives CASSLGFDNEQFC.

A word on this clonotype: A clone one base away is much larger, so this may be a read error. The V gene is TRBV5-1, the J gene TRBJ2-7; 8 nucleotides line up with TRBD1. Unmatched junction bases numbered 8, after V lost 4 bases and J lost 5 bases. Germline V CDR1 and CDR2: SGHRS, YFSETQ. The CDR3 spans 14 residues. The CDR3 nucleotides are TGCGCCAGCAGCGTGAGACAGGGGCTGAACGAGCAGTACTTC. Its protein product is CASSVRQGLNEQYF.

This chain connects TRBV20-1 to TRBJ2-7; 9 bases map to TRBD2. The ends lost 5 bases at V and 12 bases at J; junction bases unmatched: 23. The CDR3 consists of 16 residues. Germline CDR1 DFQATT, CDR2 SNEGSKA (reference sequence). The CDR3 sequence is CSAPPEGLAVRETRYF. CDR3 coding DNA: TGCAGTGCTCCCCCGGAGGGACTAGCTGTCCGCGAGACCCGGTACTTC.

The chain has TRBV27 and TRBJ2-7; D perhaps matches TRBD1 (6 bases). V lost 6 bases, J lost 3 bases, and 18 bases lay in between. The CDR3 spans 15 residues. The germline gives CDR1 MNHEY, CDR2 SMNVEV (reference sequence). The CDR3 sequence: CASSLKLGGNYEQYF. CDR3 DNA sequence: TGTGCCAGCAGCCTGAAGTTAGGGGGAAACTACGAGCAGTACTTC.

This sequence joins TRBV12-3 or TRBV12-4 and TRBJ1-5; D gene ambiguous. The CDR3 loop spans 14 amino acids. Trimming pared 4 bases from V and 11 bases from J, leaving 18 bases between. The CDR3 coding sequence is TGTGCCAGCAGTTCTAGGGCTGCATACGGGGCCCAGCATTTT. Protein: CASSSRAAYGAQHF.

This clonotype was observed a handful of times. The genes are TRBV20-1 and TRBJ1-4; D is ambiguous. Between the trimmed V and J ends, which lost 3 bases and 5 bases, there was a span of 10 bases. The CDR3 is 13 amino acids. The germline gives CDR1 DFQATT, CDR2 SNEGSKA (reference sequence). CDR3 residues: CSASPSVNEKLFF. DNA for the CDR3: TGCAGTGCTAGCCCCAGCGTAAATGAAAAACTGTTTTTT.

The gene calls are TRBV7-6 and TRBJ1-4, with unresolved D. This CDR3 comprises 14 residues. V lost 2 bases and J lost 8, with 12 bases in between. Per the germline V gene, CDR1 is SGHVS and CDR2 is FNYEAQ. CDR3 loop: CASSLSPLKEKLFF. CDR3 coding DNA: TGTGCCAGCAGCTTAAGCCCGCTTAAGGAAAAACTGTTTTTT.